The TCR beta chain under discussion was sequenced for a study of PD-1 blockade in classical Hodgkin lymphoma. Findings and limits, study-wide: With CD4+ cells, TCR diversity rose significantly by C4D1, but not with CD8+ cells. It was among complete responders that baseline diversity resembled that of newly diagnosed patients. Exclusion was the outcome for patients who began nivolumab under 1 year after ASCT.

On this clone itself: The antigen is not known.

Relapse after autologous stem cell transplantation occurred in every patient, and brentuximab vedotin exposure varied. The table came from immunoSEQ multiplex PCR; TCRdb's copy has only in-frame clones and leaves some out. This sample yields roughly 40,000 clones, of which around 87% are seen a single time; roughly 9% belongs to the top ten. The V gene's germline CDR1 is MNHEY and CDR2 SVGAGI. The CDR3 has 15 amino acids. V shed 5 bases, J shed 6 bases, and the junction held 8 bases outside the gene matches. Specimen: peripheral blood mononuclear cells (PBMCs), collected at baseline. J is TRBJ2-4 and V is TRBV6-5; 9 nucleotides match TRBD2. The receptor was isolated from a human donor with classical Hodgkin lymphoma. CDR3 protein: CASSRVAGEGNIQYF. Written as DNA, the CDR3 is TGTGCCAGCAGTAGGGTAGCGGGAGAAGGAAACATTCAGTACTTC.